This T cell receptor beta chain was sequenced for a study of low-dose radiotherapy and immunotherapy resistance in tumors. By share, this clonotype ranks as medium-sized. As to time point: before trial treatment. It was nivolumab, ipilimumab, aspirin, low-dose cyclophosphamide and low-dose radiotherapy that donors received. Primers targeting TRAV and TRBV primed first-strand cDNA, covering alpha and beta chains. A constant-region primer paired with the V-primer adapter amplified TCRs over about 18 PCR cycles. TCRdb re-analysed the reads in MiXCR, keeping a single row per CDR3 protein. The sample contains more than 45,000 distinct CDR3 sequences, approximately 25% of which appear only once. The CDR3 runs 13 residues. Germline CDR1 is MDHEN and CDR2 is SYDVKM. Trimming shortened V by 7 bases and J by 9 bases, and 16 bases separated the two germline ends.

Material: PBMCs, obtained before treatment. The chain couples TRBV28 to TRBJ2-1; D perhaps matches TRBD1 (5 bases). This TCR was sampled from a male donor with prostate cancer. The CDR3 protein is CASIEGRASEQFF. DNA for the CDR3: TGTGCCAGCATCGAAGGCAGGGCAAGTGAGCAGTTCTTC.